This TCR beta chain emerged from a study of blood T cell repertoires in COVID-19. The V and J ends lost 3 bases and 1 base, in that order; junction bases with no gene match: 0. This CDR3 region has 15 residues. CDR1 and CDR2 (germline): MRHNA, SNTAGT. The assay was immunoSEQ multiplex PCR, and TCRdb's table has in-frame clones only and misses some. The table lists a few hundred thousand clones, roughly four fifths of them singletons, with approximately 16% in the top ten. All enrollees were about 18 to 100 years old and from around 25 US areas. Clinical history as reported by participants underpinned cohort assignment. The study counted Cohort 3 donors as recovered given two negative PCRs, clearance, or symptom resolution.

Sequencing was carried out using PBMCs or T cells enriched from blood (not recorded which). The chain combines TRBV6-4 with TRBJ2-1, with TRBD1 matching over 10 bases. The sequence derives from a man between 40 and 49 years old who had recovered from COVID-19. CDR3 sequence (DNA): TGTGCCAGCAGTGAGGGACAGGGGTCCTACAATGAGCAGTTCTTC. Its translation is CASSEGQGSYNEQFF.